This T cell receptor (beta chain) was recorded in a study of blood T cell repertoires in COVID-19. The protocol was immunoSEQ multiplex PCR, while the TCRdb copy is restricted to in-frame clones and leaves out a portion. The repertoire holds about 180,000 clones, with 80% to 90% as singletons. Germline values: CDR1 SGHRS, CDR2 YFSETQ. This CDR3 comprises 13 residues. Deletions cut 0 bases from V and 11 bases from J, with 14 bases between. The chain joins TRBV5-1 to TRBJ1-1, with D unclear. This receptor was identified in a woman aged 35 to 49 with acute COVID-19. Input material: PBMCs or T cells enriched from blood (not recorded which). CDR3 in DNA: TGCGCCAGCAGCTTGGACGGCCGCCTAGATGCTTTCTTT. It translates to CASSLDGRLDAFF.